The 19 T cell receptor beta chains below all came from one sample that was sequenced in a study of T cell responses to AZD1222 COVID-19 vaccine. Profiling relied on immunoSEQ multiplex PCR, and the TCRdb table lists in-frame clones only, not all of them. The sample yields about 85,000 clones, roughly nine tenths seen once. Sequenced material: peripheral blood, taken on day 0 of AZD1222 vaccination. The origin of the receptors is an adult in good health.

The gene calls are TRBV16 and TRBJ1-2; D is ambiguous. Looked up from germline, CDR1 is KGHSY and CDR2 is FQNENV. The V and J ends lost 0 bases and 1 base respectively, with 9 bases between them. The CDR3 is 15 residues long. Here the CDR3 reads CASSQSGRSNYGYTF. The CDR3 DNA follows: TGTGCCAGCAGCCAATCCGGCAGAAGTAACTATGGCTACACCTTC.

The genes are TRBV5-1 and TRBJ2-7; D gene unclear. This CDR3 spans 15 amino acids. The V and J ends lost 0 bases and 1 base respectively, with 11 bases between them. CDR1 and CDR2 from the germline V gene are SGHRS and YFSETQ. In DNA form, the CDR3 reads TGCGCCAGCAGCTTGGGAGGCTCGGAGTCCTACGAGCAGTACTTC. Its protein product is CASSLGGSESYEQYF.

The chain recombines TRBV6-1 with TRBJ1-6; D not certain. In germline, CDR1 is MNHNS, CDR2 SASEGT. The CDR3 runs to 18 residues. Trimming took off 1 base at V and 0 bases at J, with 13 bases between the two ends. The CDR3, as DNA: TGTGCCAGCAGTGAAGGGACGCCGATAAGCTCCTATAATTCACCCCTCCACTTT. This sequence encodes CASSEGTPISSYNSPLHF.

The chain carries TRBV28 and TRBJ1-2; D not resolved. Trimming left V 2 bases short and J 2 bases short, with 12 bases between. There are 15 residues in the CDR3. Looked up from germline, CDR1 is MDHEN and CDR2 is SYDVKM. CDR3 region: CASSLTAALNYGYTF. The CDR3, as DNA: TGTGCCAGCAGTTTAACTGCGGCGCTAAACTATGGCTACACCTTC.

The genes are TRBV10-1 and TRBJ2-7; D is perhaps TRBD2 (5 bases). The V end lost 0 bases, the J end lost 6 bases, and 9 bases lay between the germline ends. CDR1 and CDR2 (germline): WNHNN, SYGVQD (reference sequence). The CDR3 is made up of 13 amino acids. The CDR3 region is CASSESGVGEQYF. CDR3 sequence (DNA): TGCGCCAGCAGTGAGTCGGGAGTAGGCGAGCAGTACTTC.

This sequence joins TRBV19 and TRBJ2-7; 14 bases map to TRBD2. The J segment lost 12 bases and the V segment lost 5 bases, leaving 6 bases of the junction unmatched. This CDR3 has 13 amino acids. Germline-derived CDR1 and CDR2 are LNHDA and SQIVND (reference sequence). The CDR3 DNA reads as TGTGCCAGTAGTTACGGGACTAGCGGGAGACTGTACTTC. It encodes CASSYGTSGRLYF.

The genes are TRBV9 and TRBJ1-4, with D possibly being TRBD1 (5 bases). This CDR3 has 13 residues. V was shortened by 5 bases and J by 5 bases, with 10 bases between the two germline ends. Germline lookup yields CDR1 SGDLS and CDR2 YYNGEE. The DNA of the CDR3 is TGTGCCAGCAGTCTGGGGCCGAATGAAAAACTGTTTTTT. It specifies CASSLGPNEKLFF.

The chain has TRBV11-3 and TRBJ2-7; D uncertain. The CDR3 sequence is 13 residues long. Germline loops: CDR1 SGHNT, CDR2 YENEEA. V lost 2 bases, J lost 3 bases, and 8 bases lay in between. In nucleotides, the CDR3 is TGTGCCAGCAGCTTATTTGCTAGCTACGAGCAGTACTTC. Residues: CASSLFASYEQYF.

The chain combines TRBV7-9 with TRBJ2-7, with D possibly TRBD2 on 5 matching bases. V was trimmed by 6 bases and J by 6 bases, leaving 12 bases between them. CDR1 and CDR2 (germline): SEHNR, FQNEAQ (reference sequence). CDR3 length: 12 amino acids. The CDR3 loop is CASSRSDGEQYF. DNA for the CDR3: TGTGCCAGCAGTCGTAGCGACGGCGAGCAGTACTTC.

The rearrangement links TRBV27 to TRBJ1-4; D unclear. Deletions cut 6 bases from V and 5 bases from J, with 13 bases between. This CDR3 spans 14 amino acids. The germline V gene encodes CDR1 MNHEY and CDR2 SMNVEV (reference sequence). This chain's CDR3 is CASRVGLPNEKLFF. The CDR3 DNA reads as TGTGCCAGCAGAGTAGGGCTCCCAAATGAAAAACTGTTTTTT. Combining the CDR3 with reference TRBV27 and TRBJ1-4 gives the whole variable domain EAQVTQNPRYLITVTGKKLTVTCSQNMNHEYMSWYRQDPGLGLRQIYYSMNVEVTDKGDVPEGYKVSRKEKRNFPLILESPSPNQTSLYFCASRVGLPNEKLFFGSGTQLSVL.

The V call is TRBV11-2, the J call TRBJ1-1; 9 bases map to TRBD1. The J segment lost 3 bases and the V segment lost 5 bases, leaving 7 bases of the junction unmatched. Germline V gene sequence: CDR1 SGHAT, CDR2 FQNNGV. The CDR3 is 15 amino acids. Here the CDR3 DNA reads TGTGCCAGCAGCAGGACAGGGGTGGGGTACACTGAAGCTTTCTTT. Protein sequence: CASSRTGVGYTEAFF.

This chain uses TRBV5-4 with TRBJ2-1, with a weak D call TRBD2 (5 bases). Between the trimmed V and J ends, which lost 4 bases and 8 bases, there was a span of 13 bases. Germline CDR1 reads SGHNT; CDR2 reads YYREEE (reference sequence). There are 13 residues in the CDR3. The CDR3 nucleotides read TGTGCCAGCAGCGGGAGCCAATCCCATGAGCAGTTCTTC. Protein sequence: CASSGSQSHEQFF.

V usage is TRBV4-1 and J usage is TRBJ1-1; 8 bases are shared with TRBD1. Germline V gives CDR1 MGHRA, CDR2 YSYEKL. The trim removed 3 bases at V and 8 bases at J, leaving 11 bases unmatched. The CDR3 contains 15 residues. CDR3 coding DNA: TGCGCCAGCAGCCACTCGGACAGGGCAGGGACCGAAGCTTTCTTT. It codes for CASSHSDRAGTEAFF.

This clone showed up just once. V gene TRBV6-4 combines with J gene TRBJ2-2; D is possibly TRBD2 (7 bases). The CDR3 length is 15 residues. V lost 6 bases and J 4 bases, leaving 15 bases between the germline ends. CDR1 and CDR2 from the germline V gene are MRHNA and SNTAGT. Here the CDR3 reads CASSLKGGGTGELFF. DNA of the CDR3: TGTGCCAGCAGCCTCAAGGGGGGGGGCACCGGGGAGCTGTTTTTT.

CDR3 coding DNA: TGTGCCAGCAGCCGCCCCGCGGGGGGGCCTACTAATGAAAAACTGTTTTTT. It specifies CASSRPAGGPTNEKLFF. The chain couples TRBV7-9 to TRBJ1-4; the D gene is possibly TRBD1 (6 bases). In germline, CDR1 is SEHNR, CDR2 FQNEAQ (reference sequence). The CDR3 is 17 amino acids. V was clipped by 5 bases and J by 2 bases, with 18 bases between them.

The rearrangement joins TRBV7-9 to TRBJ2-7; 8 bases map to TRBD2. The CDR3 sequence is 15 residues long. The ends lost 4 bases at V and 1 base at J; junction bases unmatched: 6. CDR1 SEHNR and CDR2 FQNEAQ come from the germline V gene (reference sequence). DNA of the CDR3: TGTGCCAGCAGCTCCGGGAGGGGGGCGTCCTACGAGCAGTACTTC. Its translation is CASSSGRGASYEQYF.

The CDR3 region is CASKRQESSYEQYF. The CDR3 nucleotides read TGTGCCAGCAAGAGACAGGAGAGCTCCTACGAGCAGTACTTC. The chain carries TRBV28 and TRBJ2-7; D might be TRBD1 (6 bases). V was cut by 7 bases and J by 0 bases, with 13 bases left in between. The CDR3 is made up of 14 amino acids. CDR1 and CDR2 (germline): MDHEN, SYDVKM. The full variable domain, in which reference TRBV28 and TRBJ2-7 provide the parts outside the CDR3, is DVKVTQSSRYLVKRTGEKVFLECVQDMDHENMFWYRQDPGLGLRLIYFSYDVKMKEKGDIPEGYSVSREKKERFSLILESASTNQTSMYLCASKRQESSYEQYFGPGTRLTVT.

The V and J genes are TRBV30 and TRBJ1-2; 7 bases fit TRBD1. The CDR3 is 13 residues long. From germline, CDR1 is GTSNPN and CDR2 SVGIG (reference sequence). The CDR3 loop reads CASKGAFNYGYTF. CDR3 sequence (DNA): TGTGCTTCCAAGGGGGCGTTTAACTATGGCTACACCTTC.

This sequence joins TRBV12-5 and TRBJ2-5, with D perhaps assigned TRBD1 or TRBD2 (5 bases each). This CDR3 comprises 15 residues. CDR1 is LGHNT and CDR2 is FRNRAP in the germline V gene. Trimming removed 0 bases at V and 5 bases at J, with 13 bases between. CDR3 loop: CASGLVREGRETQYF. CDR3 coding DNA: TGTGCTAGTGGTTTGGTACGAGAGGGGCGGGAGACCCAGTACTTC.